One and the same sample provided the 9 T cell receptor beta chains below, sequenced in a study of shared clonotypes between healthy human individuals. The method was immunoSEQ multiplex PCR; TCRdb's version includes in-frame clones alone and lacks a portion of them. Of about 2 million clones listed, around 95% are singletons. Sequences were obtained from naive CD4+ T cells sorted from blood. Indicated subset: CD45RA+ positively selected. All receptors derive from a man younger than 35 in good health.

This chain connects TRBV6-5 to TRBJ2-2; D may correspond to TRBD1 or TRBD2 (6 bases each). From germline, CDR1 is MNHEY and CDR2 SVGAGI. The CDR3 consists of 15 residues. Trimming left V 6 bases short and J 4 bases short, with 15 bases between. CDR3 nucleotides: TGTGCCAGCAGGAAGGGGGGCCAAAGCACCGGGGAGCTGTTTTTT. The encoded protein is CASRKGGQSTGELFF.

This chain joins TRBV25-1 and TRBJ1-6; D is unclear. CDR1 MGHDK and CDR2 SYGVNS come from the germline V gene. Between the trimmed V and J ends, which lost 7 bases and 6 bases, there was a span of 7 bases. This CDR3 comprises 12 residues. The CDR3 region has the DNA TGTGCCAGCACTGGTAGTAATTCACCCCTCCACTTT. Encoded protein: CASTGSNSPLHF.

The chain couples TRBV5-5 to TRBJ2-7; 10 bases map to TRBD2. V shed 4 bases and J 3 bases; nucleotides not matched to a gene: 7. The CDR3 extends over 15 amino acids. Germline CDR1 SGHKS, CDR2 YYEKEE (reference sequence). CDR3 nucleotide sequence: TGTGCCAGCAGCCAAGTTGGGACTAGCGTCTACGAGCAGTACTTC. Translating gives CASSQVGTSVYEQYF.

V gene TRBV11-2 combines with J gene TRBJ1-3, with TRBD1 matching over 7 bases. The CDR3 has 15 residues. V was pared by 0 bases and J by 3 bases, with 2 bases of the junction left unmatched. CDR1 SGHAT and CDR2 FQNNGV come from the germline V gene. In nucleotides, the CDR3 is TGTGCCAGCAGCTTAGAGACAGGGATTGGAAACACCATATATTTT. Translating it yields CASSLETGIGNTIYF.

The rearrangement uses TRBV25-1 and TRBJ2-7; no clear D. V was clipped by 4 bases and J by 2 bases, with 9 bases between them. Germline CDR1 is MGHDK and CDR2 is SYGVNS. CDR3 length equals 13 residues. CDR3 DNA: TGTGCCAGCAGTGTTGCCAGCCCCTACGAGCAGTACTTC. Translation gives CASSVASPYEQYF.

The V call is TRBV5-6, the J call TRBJ1-5; no definite D call. This CDR3 comprises 12 residues. Looked up from germline, CDR1 is SGHDT and CDR2 is YYEEEE. The V gene lost 0 bases and the J gene lost 9 bases, with 7 bases spanning the gap. The CDR3 is CASSLGLRPQHF. CDR3 bases: TGTGCCAGCAGCTTGGGCCTTCGGCCCCAGCATTTT.

As for this clone: Other DNA sequences from this sample encode an identical CDR3 as well. This chain connects TRBV5-4 to TRBJ2-5; D remains unclear. The CDR3 loop spans 13 amino acids. Germline V gives CDR1 SGHNT, CDR2 YYREEE (reference sequence). Trimming pared 0 bases from V and 3 bases from J, leaving 6 bases between. The CDR3 DNA sequence: TGTGCCAGCAGCTTGGCGCAGGAAGAGACCCAGTACTTC. Translating gives CASSLAQEETQYF.

The chain has TRBV27 and TRBJ2-2, with 7 bases identical to TRBD2. Germline V gene data show CDR1 as MNHEY and CDR2 as SMNVEV (reference sequence). The V gene end was trimmed by 5 bases and the J gene end by 1 base; junction bases not matched to a gene: 1. The CDR3 is 14 amino acids. In DNA, the CDR3 is TGTGCCAGCAGTGGACTAGGGAACACCGGGGAGCTGTTTTTT. Its translation is CASSGLGNTGELFF.

The J gene is TRBJ1-2, the V gene TRBV30, with D possibly TRBD1 on 5 matching bases. The CDR3 runs to 12 residues. Trimming pared 0 bases from V and 8 bases from J, leaving 10 bases between. Germline V lookup: CDR1 GTSNPN, CDR2 SVGIG (reference sequence). For the CDR3, the DNA is TGTGCCTGGAGTGTACAGGTCGGGGGCTACACCTTC. It translates to CAWSVQVGGYTF.